Presented here are 14 T cell receptor beta chains from one specimen sequenced in a study of cytomegalovirus exposure and HLA in healthy donors. PCR was performed using 60 Vbeta and 13 Jbeta primers. Generated by immunoSEQ multiplex PCR, the TCRdb table keeps only in-frame clones and is missing some. The repertoire holds around 80,000 clones, with around 79% as singletons. The specimen sequenced was PBMCs. The origin of the receptors is a man aged 35 to 55 in good health and CMV-seronegative.

This chain connects TRBV6-6 to TRBJ2-7, with 10 bases matching TRBD1. In germline, CDR1 is MNHNY, CDR2 SVGAGI (reference sequence). CDR3 length: 14 residues. With 7 bases clipped from V and 6 bases from J, the junction kept 9 bases outside the gene matches. The CDR3 reads CASTPTGGKSEQYF. The DNA for the CDR3 is TGTGCCAGCACCCCGACAGGGGGCAAATCCGAGCAGTACTTC.

The CDR3 reads CASSPKPTGQYF. The CDR3 bases are TGTGCCAGCAGCCCGAAACCGACGGGGCAGTATTTT. The chain employs TRBV28 and TRBJ2-3; D is ambiguous. The CDR3 totals 12 residues. Germline V CDR1 and CDR2: MDHEN, SYDVKM. V lost 6 bases and J 11 bases, leaving 15 bases between the germline ends.

Only one count was recorded for this clone. The chain couples TRBV11-2 to TRBJ2-7, with D possibly matching TRBD2 (6 bases). V was clipped by 0 bases and J by 4 bases, with 10 bases between them. Germline CDR1 is SGHAT and CDR2 is FQNNGV. This CDR3 region has 14 residues. CDR3 DNA: TGTGCCAGCAGCTTAGAGAGGGGACTTTACGAGCAGTACTTC. This encodes CASSLERGLYEQYF.

The chain joins TRBV7-2 to TRBJ2-1; 12 bases match TRBD2. The ends lost 0 bases at V and 6 bases at J; junction bases unmatched: 6. The germline CDR1 and CDR2 sequences are SGHTA and FQGNSA. CDR3 length: 17 residues. The CDR3 DNA reads TGTGCCAGCAGCTTAGCCCACCTAGCGGGAGGGAGCAATGAGCAGTTCTTC. Translating gives CASSLAHLAGGSNEQFF.

This chain joins TRBV28 and TRBJ2-7; no clear D. V was trimmed by 3 bases and J by 2 bases, leaving 11 bases between them. This CDR3 contains 14 residues. Germline assignment: CDR1 MDHEN and CDR2 SYDVKM. The CDR3 reads CASSFADTPYEQYF. The CDR3 region has the DNA TGTGCCAGCAGTTTTGCCGACACCCCCTACGAGCAGTACTTC.

This clone was found a few times. The chain has TRBV18 and TRBJ2-2; possible D gene TRBD2, 6 bases. This CDR3 region has 18 residues. Germline V gives CDR1 KGHSH, CDR2 LQKENI. The V end was cut by 4 bases, the J end by 2 bases, with 20 bases between. The CDR3: CASSRKGLQNLNTGELFF. CDR3 DNA sequence: TGTGCCAGCTCACGAAAGGGACTGCAAAATCTCAACACCGGGGAGCTGTTTTTT.

This chain uses TRBV6-5 with TRBJ2-2; no firm D call. Trimming stripped 6 bases from V and 4 bases from J, with 6 bases between. Germline loops: CDR1 MNHEY, CDR2 SVGAGI. This CDR3 comprises 12 residues. The CDR3 DNA reads TGTGCCAGCAGCCAATTCACCGGGGAGCTGTTTTTT. Its translation: CASSQFTGELFF.

The chain has TRBV28 and TRBJ2-2; TRBD1 is a possible D gene (5 bases). Germline CDR1 reads MDHEN; CDR2 reads SYDVKM. The V end was cut by 3 bases, the J end by 4 bases, with 9 bases between. This CDR3 has 14 residues. CDR3 residues: CASSFRQSTGELFF. For the CDR3, the DNA is TGTGCCAGCAGTTTCCGACAGTCCACCGGGGAGCTGTTTTTT. The variable domain in full, completed from reference TRBV28 and TRBJ2-2, reads DVKVTQSSRYLVKRTGEKVFLECVQDMDHENMFWYRQDPGLGLRLIYFSYDVKMKEKGDIPEGYSVSREKKERFSLILESASTNQTSMYLCASSFRQSTGELFFGEGSRLTVL.

This rearrangement joins TRBV5-1 to TRBJ2-1, with TRBD1 matching 10 bases. V dropped 3 bases and J dropped 0; count of bases not matched to a gene: 0. CDR3 length equals 15 residues. Germline V gives CDR1 SGHRS, CDR2 YFSETQ. CDR3 bases: TGCGCCAGCAGCTGGACAGGGGGCTCCTACAATGAGCAGTTCTTC. Protein: CASSWTGGSYNEQFF.

The V and J genes are TRBV7-9 and TRBJ2-2; D may be TRBD1 (5 bases). V was clipped by 8 bases and J by 7 bases, with 11 bases between them. CDR3 size: 12 residues. Germline assignment: CDR1 SEHNR and CDR2 FQNEAQ (reference sequence). For the CDR3, the DNA is TGTGCCAGCCTCCAGGGTAGCGGGGAGCTGTTTTTT. This gives the protein CASLQGSGELFF. The whole variable domain, remainder taken from reference TRBV7-9 and TRBJ2-2, is DTGVSQNPRHKITKRGQNVTFRCDPISEHNRLYWYRQTLGQGPEFLTYFQNEAQLEKSRLLSDRFSAERPKGSFSTLEIQRTEQGDSAMYLCASLQGSGELFFGEGSRLTVL.

The chain joins TRBV29-1 to TRBJ2-7; TRBD2 matches at 8 bases. This CDR3 comprises 14 residues. V gave up 1 base and J gave up 2 bases; unmatched junction bases: 4. Germline CDR1 SQVTM, CDR2 ANQGSEA. CDR3 residues: CSVEGAGGTYEQYF. CDR3 bases: TGCAGCGTTGAAGGTGCGGGAGGCACCTACGAGCAGTACTTC.

The V and J genes are TRBV28 and TRBJ1-3; TRBD1 agrees at 7 bases. Germline V lookup: CDR1 MDHEN, CDR2 SYDVKM. After removal of 8 bases from V and 2 bases from J, the junction contained 6 bases not matched to a gene. This CDR3 contains 14 residues. CDR3 bases: TGTGCCAGCTCCCCGACAGGGACTGGAAACACCATATATTTT. Protein sequence: CASSPTGTGNTIYF.

The rearrangement links TRBV28 to TRBJ1-2; 8 bases agree with TRBD1. Germline CDR1 and CDR2: MDHEN and SYDVKM. This CDR3 spans 15 amino acids. V trimming: 7 bases; J trimming: 7 bases; junction bases outside the gene matches: 14. CDR3 coding DNA: TGTGCCAGCACCTTGCAGTTCGCAGGGGGCCCTGGCTACACCTTC. Residues: CASTLQFAGGPGYTF.

V is TRBV30 and J is TRBJ2-7; possibly TRBD2 for D (6 bases). Germline-derived CDR1 and CDR2 are GTSNPN and SVGIG (reference sequence). V was shortened by 3 bases and J by 2 bases, with 20 bases between the two germline ends. This CDR3 spans 16 amino acids. The CDR3 region has the DNA TGTGCCTGGAGGCCTGCCGGGGGAGTTAGGCCCTACGAGCAGTACTTC. Protein: CAWRPAGGVRPYEQYF.